What follows are 9 T cell receptor beta chains derived from one specimen sequenced in a study of identical twins (dated by TCRdb to about 2016). Preparation of the library involved 5' RACE. The instrument was an Illumina HiSeq 2000. The raw public data were reprocessed by TCRdb itself: fastp quality trimming at Q25, MiXCR clonotype calling, in-frame beta chains only. Rows are combined by CDR3 protein, so each entry shows the most common genes and DNA. For this sample there are 600,000 to 700,000 distinct CDR3 sequences; 21% appear just once. The ten largest make up about 4.3% of the sample. These data also featured in a second study, about T cells expressing NK-cell markers.

Sequencing was carried out using PBMCs. The receptors derive from a woman between 18 and 30 years old in good health.

This clonotype was observed a handful of times. The chain recombines TRBV12-3 or TRBV12-4 with TRBJ2-7; 7 bases are a match to TRBD1. J was trimmed by 2 bases and V by 3 bases; bases with no gene match: 4. The CDR3 is 14 amino acids. CDR3 residues: CASSFDRDPYEQYF. Written as DNA, the CDR3 is TGTGCCAGCAGTTTCGACAGGGACCCCTACGAGCAGTACTTC.

This CDR3 reads CSAENRGYGYTF. CDR3 nucleotide sequence: TGCAGTGCCGAGAACAGGGGCTATGGCTACACCTTC. The V gene is TRBV20-1, the J gene TRBJ1-2; TRBD1 agrees at 7 bases. The CDR3 has 12 amino acids. In germline, CDR1 is DFQATT, CDR2 SNEGSKA (reference sequence). V was clipped by 6 bases and J by 4 bases; unmatched bases: 5.

This clonotype was observed a handful of times. This sequence joins TRBV20-1 and TRBJ2-7; 7 bases are a match to TRBD2. V was clipped by 6 bases and J by 0 bases; unmatched bases: 11. CDR3 length equals 15 residues. Per the germline V gene, CDR1 is DFQATT and CDR2 is SNEGSKA (reference sequence). In DNA form, the CDR3 reads TGCAGTGCCCCGGGGGGTGGCGGATCCTCCTACGAGCAGTACTTC. Translation gives CSAPGGGGSSYEQYF.

The table lists this clonotype with a few counts. This chain links TRBV6-5 with TRBJ2-3, with unresolved D. CDR1 is MNHEY and CDR2 is SVGAGI in the germline V gene. This CDR3 comprises 14 residues. The V end was cut by 0 bases, the J end by 2 bases, with 6 bases between. The CDR3 protein is CASSYSPNTDTQYF. The CDR3 DNA reads TGTGCCAGCAGTTACTCGCCTAACACAGATACGCAGTATTTT.

Remarks on this clonotype: The junction does not match germline at one end; this may be a read error. This sequence joins TRBV9 and TRBJ2-1; the match to TRBD2 covers 7 bases. In germline, CDR1 is SGDLS, CDR2 YYNGEE. This CDR3 region has 14 residues. CDR3 in amino acids: CASSVGAGFTEEFF. The CDR3 DNA reads TGTGCCAGCAGCGTTGGAGCGGGGTTTACTGAGGAGTTCTTC.

J is TRBJ1-1 and V is TRBV12-3 or TRBV12-4, with D possibly being TRBD1 (6 bases). This CDR3 is built from 16 residues. The V end was cut by 10 bases, the J end by 4 bases, with 25 bases between. The CDR3 coding sequence is TGTGCCAACCAACCTCGGACAGCACATCAGGGCACTGAAGCTTTCTTT. Its protein product is CANQPRTAHQGTEAFF.

This chain uses TRBV5-1 with TRBJ2-3; the match to TRBD2 covers 7 bases. Germline-derived CDR1 and CDR2 are SGHRS and YFSETQ. The CDR3 extends over 15 amino acids. Trimming cost V 7 bases and J 7 bases; bases outside gene matches: 15. In DNA form, the CDR3 reads TGCGCCAGCGAAAAATTATCAGCGGGAAATCATACGCAGTATTTT. Translated: CASEKLSAGNHTQYF.

The CDR3 bases are TGCAGCGTCCACCTGGAGGCGGGCACCGGGGAGCTGTTTTTT. It codes for CSVHLEAGTGELFF. The chain joins TRBV29-1 to TRBJ2-2, with D maybe TRBD2 (5 bases). The germline V and J ends were trimmed by 6 bases and 4 bases, with 15 bases remaining between them. Per the germline V gene, CDR1 is SQVTM and CDR2 is ANQGSEA. This CDR3 comprises 14 residues.

This clonotype was found a few times. The chain couples TRBV3-1 to TRBJ2-7, with unresolved D. The CDR3 consists of 15 residues. Trimming left V 0 bases short and J 0 bases short, with 9 bases between. Germline CDR1 is LGHDT and CDR2 is YNNKEL (reference sequence). CDR3 in amino acids: CASSQEEDGSYEQYF. The CDR3 DNA sequence: TGTGCCAGCAGCCAAGAAGAGGACGGCTCCTACGAGCAGTACTTC.